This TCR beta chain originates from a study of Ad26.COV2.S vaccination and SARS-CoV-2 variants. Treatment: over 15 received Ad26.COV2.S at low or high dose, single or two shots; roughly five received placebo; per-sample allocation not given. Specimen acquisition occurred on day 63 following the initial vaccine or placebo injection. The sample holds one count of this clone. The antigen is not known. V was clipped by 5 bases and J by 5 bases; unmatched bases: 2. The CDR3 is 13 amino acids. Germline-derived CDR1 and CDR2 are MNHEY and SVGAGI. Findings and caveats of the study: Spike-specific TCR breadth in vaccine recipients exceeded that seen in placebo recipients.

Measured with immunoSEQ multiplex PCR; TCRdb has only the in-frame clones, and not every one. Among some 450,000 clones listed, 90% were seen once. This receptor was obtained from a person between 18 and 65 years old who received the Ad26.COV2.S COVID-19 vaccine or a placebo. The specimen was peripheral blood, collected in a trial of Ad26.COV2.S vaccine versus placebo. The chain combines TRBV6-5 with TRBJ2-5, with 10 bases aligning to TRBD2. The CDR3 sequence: CASSPGLAETQYF. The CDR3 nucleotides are TGTGCCAGCAGTCCGGGACTAGCGGAGACCCAGTACTTC.